This TCR beta chain came from a study of blood T cell repertoires in COVID-19. The cohort comprised adults aged roughly 18 to 95 years residing in 20 to 30 US areas. Allocation to cohorts depended on clinical history reported by the participants. The V and J ends lost 5 bases and 5 bases, in that order; junction bases with no gene match: 6. Germline V gives CDR1 WSHSY, CDR2 SAAADI. This CDR3 has 14 amino acids. Per the authors' pipeline: Estimates of nucleated cell counts were drawn from the amplification of reference gene primers. Profiled with immunoSEQ multiplex PCR; TCRdb holds only in-frame clones, not every one. V, J and clone size were drawn from that table, and D and trimming were deduced from the DNA. There are 130,000 to 150,000 clones in the sample; about four fifths occur only once, and more than 5% lies in the top ten.

The material sequenced was PBMCs or T cells enriched from blood (not recorded which). The gene calls are TRBV10-2 and TRBJ1-1, with 9 bases that match TRBD1. The TCR was taken from a woman between 50 and 59 years old who had been exposed to COVID-19. CDR3 sequence: CASSSGTGMTEAFF. CDR3 bases: TGCGCCAGCAGTTCTGGGACAGGGATGACTGAAGCTTTCTTT.